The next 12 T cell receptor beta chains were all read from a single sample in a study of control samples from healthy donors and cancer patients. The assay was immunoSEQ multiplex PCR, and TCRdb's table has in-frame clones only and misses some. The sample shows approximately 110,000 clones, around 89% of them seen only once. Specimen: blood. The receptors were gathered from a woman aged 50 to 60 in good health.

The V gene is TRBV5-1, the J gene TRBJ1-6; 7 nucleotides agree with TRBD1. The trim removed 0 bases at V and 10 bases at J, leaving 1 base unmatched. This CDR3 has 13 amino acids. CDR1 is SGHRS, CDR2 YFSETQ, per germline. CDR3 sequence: CASSLVGGSPLHF. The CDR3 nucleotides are TGCGCCAGCAGCTTGGTAGGGGGCTCACCCCTCCACTTT.

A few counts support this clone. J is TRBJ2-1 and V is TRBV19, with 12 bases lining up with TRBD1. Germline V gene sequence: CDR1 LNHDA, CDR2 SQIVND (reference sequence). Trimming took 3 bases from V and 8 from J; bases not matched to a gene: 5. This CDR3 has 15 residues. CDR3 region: CASSMGQGAVDEQFF. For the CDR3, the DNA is TGTGCCAGTAGTATGGGACAGGGGGCGGTGGATGAGCAGTTCTTC.

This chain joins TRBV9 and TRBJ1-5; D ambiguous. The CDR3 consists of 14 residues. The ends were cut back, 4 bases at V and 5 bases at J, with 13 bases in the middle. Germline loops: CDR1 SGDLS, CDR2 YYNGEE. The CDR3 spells CASSLDLGDQPQHF. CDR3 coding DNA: TGTGCCAGCAGCCTGGACCTGGGCGATCAGCCCCAGCATTTT.

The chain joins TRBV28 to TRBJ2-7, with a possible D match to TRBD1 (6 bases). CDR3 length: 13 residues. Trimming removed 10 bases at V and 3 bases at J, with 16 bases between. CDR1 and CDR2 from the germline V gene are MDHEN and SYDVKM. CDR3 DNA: TGTGCCACGACCCACAGGGTGGACTACGAGCAGTACTTC. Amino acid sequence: CATTHRVDYEQYF.

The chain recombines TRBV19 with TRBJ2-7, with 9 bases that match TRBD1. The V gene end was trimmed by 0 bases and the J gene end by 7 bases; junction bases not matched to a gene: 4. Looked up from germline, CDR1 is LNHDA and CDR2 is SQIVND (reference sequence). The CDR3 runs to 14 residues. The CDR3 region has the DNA TGTGCCAGTAGTATAGAAGGGACAGGGAGTGAGCAGTACTTC. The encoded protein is CASSIEGTGSEQYF.

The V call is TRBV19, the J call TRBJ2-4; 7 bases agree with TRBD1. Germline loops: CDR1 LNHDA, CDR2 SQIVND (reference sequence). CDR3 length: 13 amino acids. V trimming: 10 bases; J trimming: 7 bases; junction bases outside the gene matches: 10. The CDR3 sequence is CATSKGAVNIQYF. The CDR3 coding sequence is TGTGCCACCAGTAAGGGGGCAGTGAACATTCAGTACTTC. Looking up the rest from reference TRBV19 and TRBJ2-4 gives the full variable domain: DGGITQSPKYLFRKEGQNVTLSCEQNLNHDAMYWYRQDPGQGLRLIYYSQIVNDFQKGDIAEGYSVSREKKESFPLTVTSAQKNPTAFYLCATSKGAVNIQYFGAGTRLSVL.

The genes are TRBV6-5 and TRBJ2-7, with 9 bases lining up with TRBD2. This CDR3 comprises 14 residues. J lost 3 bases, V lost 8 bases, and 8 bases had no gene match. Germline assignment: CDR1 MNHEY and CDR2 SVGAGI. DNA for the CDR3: TGTGCCAGCTTACCCAGCGGGGGGCACTACGAGCAGTACTTC. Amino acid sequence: CASLPSGGHYEQYF.

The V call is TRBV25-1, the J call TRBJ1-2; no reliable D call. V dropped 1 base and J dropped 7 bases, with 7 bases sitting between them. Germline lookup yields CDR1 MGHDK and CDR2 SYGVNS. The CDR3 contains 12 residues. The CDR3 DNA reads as TGTGCCAGCAGTGAATTGTCGTCTGGCTACACCTTC. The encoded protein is CASSELSSGYTF.

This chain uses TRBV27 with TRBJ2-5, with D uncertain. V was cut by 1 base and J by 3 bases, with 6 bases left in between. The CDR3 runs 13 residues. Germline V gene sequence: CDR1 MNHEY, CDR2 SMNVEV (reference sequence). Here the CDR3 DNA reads TGTGCCAGCAGTTTATGGGAAAAAGAGACCCAGTACTTC. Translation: CASSLWEKETQYF.

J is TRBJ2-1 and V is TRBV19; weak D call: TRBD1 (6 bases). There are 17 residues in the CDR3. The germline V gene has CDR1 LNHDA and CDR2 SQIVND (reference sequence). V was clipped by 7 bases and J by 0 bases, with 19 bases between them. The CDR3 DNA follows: TGTGCCAGTATATCATCTGTTGGGGACACCTCCTACAATGAGCAGTTCTTC. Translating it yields CASISSVGDTSYNEQFF.

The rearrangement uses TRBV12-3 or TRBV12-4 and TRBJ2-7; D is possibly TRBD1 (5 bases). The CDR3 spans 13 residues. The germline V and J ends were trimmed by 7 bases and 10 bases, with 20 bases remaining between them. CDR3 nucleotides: TGTGCCAGCAATTTTGGCGACACAGGTCATCAGTACTTC. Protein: CASNFGDTGHQYF.

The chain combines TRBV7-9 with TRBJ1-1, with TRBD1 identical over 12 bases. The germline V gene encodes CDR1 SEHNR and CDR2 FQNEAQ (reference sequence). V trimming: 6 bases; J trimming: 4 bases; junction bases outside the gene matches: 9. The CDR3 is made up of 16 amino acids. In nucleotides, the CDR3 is TGTGCCAGCAGTCCGGGACAGGGGGCGCGAGGCACTGAAGCTTTCTTT. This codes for CASSPGQGARGTEAFF.